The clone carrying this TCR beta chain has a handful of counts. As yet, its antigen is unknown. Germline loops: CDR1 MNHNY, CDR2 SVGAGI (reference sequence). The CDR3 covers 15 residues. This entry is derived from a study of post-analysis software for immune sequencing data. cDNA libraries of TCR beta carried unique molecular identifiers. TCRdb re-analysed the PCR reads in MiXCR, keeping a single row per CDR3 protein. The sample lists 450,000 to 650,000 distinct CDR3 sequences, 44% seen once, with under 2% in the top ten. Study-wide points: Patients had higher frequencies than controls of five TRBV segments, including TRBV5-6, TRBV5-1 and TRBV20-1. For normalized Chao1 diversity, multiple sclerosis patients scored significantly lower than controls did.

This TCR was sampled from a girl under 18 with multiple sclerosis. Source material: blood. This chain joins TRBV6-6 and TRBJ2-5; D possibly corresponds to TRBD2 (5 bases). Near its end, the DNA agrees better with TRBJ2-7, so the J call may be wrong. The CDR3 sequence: CASSHLQESGHEQYF. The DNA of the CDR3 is TGTGCCAGCAGCCACCTGCAGGAAAGCGGCCACGAGCAGTACTTC.